The clone carrying this T cell receptor beta chain qualifies as medium-sized. These data are taken from a study of circulating CD8 cells and anti-PD-1 response in melanoma. Sorting of live CD3+CD8+TCRalphabeta+ cells by PD-1 and/or TIGIT gave four subsets. Using about 15 ng of total RNA, TCR libraries were made with the QIAseq Immune Repertoire TCR panel. Using its own MiXCR run on the reads, TCRdb lists one record per CDR3 protein. Among roughly 1,200 distinct CDR3 sequences listed, around 5.4% were seen once. This CDR3 contains 12 residues. The V end was cut by 5 bases, the J end by 5 bases, with 7 bases between. Per the germline V gene, CDR1 is MDHEN and CDR2 is SYDVKM.

The chain employs TRBV28 and TRBJ2-1; D gene ambiguous. The sample consisted of CD8+ T cells from PBMCs, taken at baseline or after one month of anti-PD-1 therapy (not recorded which). This clonotype was sampled from a human donor with melanoma. The CDR3 DNA follows: TGTGCCAGCAGTGACCCCAACAATGAGCAGTTCTTC. Translated: CASSDPNNEQFF.